This TCR beta chain was identified in a study of monozygotic twins with cystic fibrosis. Whole-study findings and limits: Monozygotic CF twin pairs shared significantly more nucleotide-identical clonotypes than unrelated CF individuals did. J usage was most co-twin-similar in 8 of 16 pairs, V in 13.

Using immunoSEQ multiplex PCR, the repertoire was profiled, and TCRdb retains in-frame clones only, with some absent. The sample includes around 33,000 clones, 84% of them seen just once. In the case of this clone: What it recognizes is unknown.

Germline-derived CDR1 and CDR2 are LGHNA and YNFKEQ. The CDR3 length is 14 residues. V lost 3 bases and J 5 bases, leaving 13 bases between the germline ends. The J gene is TRBJ1-2, the V gene TRBV4-2; no firm D call. The sequenced sample was blood. The sequence derives from a girl aged 2 to 10 with cystic fibrosis. CDR3 in DNA: TGTGCCAGCAGCCATCTAAGGGAGGGATATGGCTACACCTTC. It encodes CASSHLREGYGYTF.